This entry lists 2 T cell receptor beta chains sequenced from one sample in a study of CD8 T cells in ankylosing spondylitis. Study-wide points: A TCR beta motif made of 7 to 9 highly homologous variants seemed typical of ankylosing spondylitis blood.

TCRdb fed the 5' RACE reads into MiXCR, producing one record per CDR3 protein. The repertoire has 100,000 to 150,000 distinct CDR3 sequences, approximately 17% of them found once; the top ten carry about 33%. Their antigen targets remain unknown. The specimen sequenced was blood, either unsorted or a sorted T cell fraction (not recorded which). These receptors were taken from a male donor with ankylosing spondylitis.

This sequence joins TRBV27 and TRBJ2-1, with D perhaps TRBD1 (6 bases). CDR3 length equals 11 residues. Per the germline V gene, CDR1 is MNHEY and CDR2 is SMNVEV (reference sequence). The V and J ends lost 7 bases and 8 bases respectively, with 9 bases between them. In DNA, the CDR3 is TGTGCCAGCAATGGGGGCGATGAGCAGTTCTTC. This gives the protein CASNGGDEQFF.

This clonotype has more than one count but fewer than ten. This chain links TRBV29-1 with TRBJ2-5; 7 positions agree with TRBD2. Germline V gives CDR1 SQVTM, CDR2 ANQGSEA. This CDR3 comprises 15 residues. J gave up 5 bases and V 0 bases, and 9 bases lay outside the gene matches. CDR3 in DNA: TGCAGCGTTGAAGAAGGGGTTGAGGGAGGGGAGACCCAGTACTTC. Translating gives CSVEEGVEGGETQYF.